These 16 T cell receptor beta chains were all obtained from the same sample, sequenced in a study of cytomegalovirus exposure and HLA in healthy donors. The PCR used 60 Vbeta and 13 Jbeta primers. Libraries were prepared by immunoSEQ multiplex PCR; TCRdb keeps only in-frame clonotypes and omits some of them. In the table there are 100,000 to 150,000 clones, nearly 80% of which are singletons. The sample was PBMCs. The origin of the receptors is a woman between 35 and 50 years old in good health and CMV-seronegative.

This clone was found once. This chain joins TRBV2 and TRBJ2-7; TRBD1 aligns across 10 bases. The CDR3 sequence is 13 residues long. Per the germline V gene, CDR1 is SNHLY and CDR2 is FYNNEI. Trimming cost V 7 bases and J 5 bases; bases outside gene matches: 5. CDR3 region: CASTLDRGHEQYF. The CDR3 coding sequence is TGTGCCAGCACCCTAGACAGGGGGCACGAGCAGTACTTC.

This clone has only a few counts. The genes are TRBV7-9 and TRBJ1-3; D unclear. Per the germline V gene, CDR1 is SEHNR and CDR2 is FQNEAQ (reference sequence). The CDR3 has 14 residues. The V end lost 1 base, the J end lost 4 bases, and 8 bases lay between the germline ends. The CDR3 DNA sequence: TGTGCCAGCAGCTTAGAATCAGAAGGAAACACCATATATTTT. Amino acid sequence: CASSLESEGNTIYF.

The chain has TRBV5-5 and TRBJ1-4; tentatively, D is TRBD1 (6 bases). V lost 3 bases and J lost 4, with 19 bases in between. Germline lookup yields CDR1 SGHKS and CDR2 YYEKEE (reference sequence). CDR3 length: 17 amino acids. CDR3 region: CASSSPGARVVNEKLFF. Written as DNA, the CDR3 is TGTGCCAGCAGCTCCCCAGGGGCCAGAGTTGTTAATGAAAAACTGTTTTTT.

J is TRBJ2-1 and V is TRBV4-2; TRBD2 aligns across 9 bases. The CDR3 loop spans 15 amino acids. The trim removed 5 bases at V and 6 bases at J, leaving 8 bases unmatched. Per germline, CDR1 LGHNA and CDR2 YNFKEQ. For the CDR3, the DNA is TGTGCCAGCAGCTTGGGACTAGCTGGGAGCAATGAGCAGTTCTTC. This encodes CASSLGLAGSNEQFF.

The V gene is TRBV28, the J gene TRBJ2-5, with 9 bases fitting TRBD1. This CDR3 spans 13 amino acids. Germline V gives CDR1 MDHEN, CDR2 SYDVKM. The ends lost 5 bases at V and 5 bases at J; junction bases unmatched: 3. DNA of the CDR3: TGTGCCAGCAGTGGGACAGGGCGGGAGACCCAGTACTTC. The encoded protein is CASSGTGRETQYF.

The J gene is TRBJ2-7, the V gene TRBV10-2, with D tentatively TRBD2 (6 bases). This CDR3 is 12 amino acids long. V dropped 5 bases and J dropped 3 bases, with 8 bases sitting between them. Germline CDR1 reads WSHSY; CDR2 reads SAAADI. CDR3 residues: CASSLAIYEQYF. The CDR3 coding sequence is TGCGCCAGCAGTCTAGCGATCTACGAGCAGTACTTC.

This clone was seen a handful of times. The chain is built from TRBV5-4 and TRBJ1-2, with a weak D call TRBD1 (6 bases). With 3 bases removed from V and 7 bases from J, the gap between germline ends came to 16 bases. The CDR3 has 14 residues. Germline CDR1 reads SGHNT; CDR2 reads YYREEE (reference sequence). The CDR3 reads CASSSRGGGAGYTF. CDR3 DNA: TGTGCCAGCAGCTCCCGGGGCGGGGGGGCTGGCTACACCTTC.

This chain uses TRBV29-1 with TRBJ1-2; 9 bases fit TRBD1. The CDR3 has 13 amino acids. V trimming: 7 bases; J trimming: 8 bases; junction bases outside the gene matches: 11. Germline values: CDR1 SQVTM, CDR2 ANQGSEA. CDR3 in DNA: TGCAGCGCGCCGGACAGGGGAAAAGGCGGCTACACCTTC. Translated: CSAPDRGKGGYTF.

This rearrangement joins TRBV4-2 to TRBJ1-5; 7 bases are a match to TRBD1. Germline V gene lookup returns CDR1 LGHNA and CDR2 YNFKEQ. The CDR3 has 15 amino acids. V lost 0 bases, J lost 3 bases, and 2 bases stayed unmatched. The CDR3: CASSQEGQINQPQHF. The CDR3 DNA reads TGTGCCAGCAGCCAAGAGGGACAGATCAATCAGCCCCAGCATTTT.

V is TRBV14 and J is TRBJ1-2, with D tentatively TRBD1 (5 bases). V was shortened by 4 bases and J by 0 bases, with 15 bases between the two germline ends. The CDR3 is made up of 16 amino acids. Germline V CDR1 and CDR2: SGHDN, FVKESK. The CDR3 spells CASSRSQGLSNYGYTF. As DNA, the CDR3 is TGTGCCAGCAGCCGGAGCCAGGGACTCTCTAACTATGGCTACACCTTC.

The chain combines TRBV7-9 with TRBJ2-1; 8 bases map to TRBD1. V dropped 3 bases and J dropped 5; count of bases not matched to a gene: 6. CDR3 length: 15 residues. Germline values: CDR1 SEHNR, CDR2 FQNEAQ (reference sequence). As DNA, the CDR3 is TGTGCCAGCAGCTTCGGACAGGGCGCCCACAATGAGCAGTTCTTC. It yields the protein CASSFGQGAHNEQFF.

The gene calls are TRBV28 and TRBJ2-7; 7 bases match TRBD2. CDR3 length: 15 residues. Germline V CDR1 and CDR2: MDHEN, SYDVKM. The ends lost 5 bases at V and 2 bases at J; junction bases unmatched: 9. The CDR3, as DNA: TGTGCCAGCAGTACCCCATCTAGCGGCGCCTACGAGCAGTACTTC. Amino acid sequence: CASSTPSSGAYEQYF.

The chain's CDR3 is CASSVPTETPETQYF. The CDR3 DNA follows: TGTGCCAGCAGCGTCCCGACAGAGACCCCGGAGACCCAGTACTTC. The chain links TRBV5-4 to TRBJ2-5; TRBD1 might be the D (5 bases). Germline CDR1 is SGHNT and CDR2 is YYREEE (reference sequence). V was cut by 4 bases and J by 5 bases, with 18 bases left in between. CDR3 length: 15 residues.

This chain joins TRBV7-9 and TRBJ2-3, with 7 bases that match TRBD1. There are 14 residues in the CDR3. The junction had 3 bases not matched to a gene; V was cut back by 1 base and J by 5 bases. The germline V gene has CDR1 SEHNR and CDR2 FQNEAQ (reference sequence). The CDR3 protein is CASSLVTGEDTQYF. DNA of the CDR3: TGTGCCAGCAGCTTAGTTACAGGGGAAGATACGCAGTATTTT.

The chain links TRBV7-6 to TRBJ2-7, with D possibly being TRBD2 (5 bases). V dropped 5 bases and J dropped 6 bases, with 17 bases sitting between them. This CDR3 has 14 amino acids. The germline gives CDR1 SGHVS, CDR2 FNYEAQ. CDR3 sequence reads: CASSPKNGKAEQYF. In DNA, the CDR3 is TGTGCCAGCAGCCCAAAAAACGGGAAAGCCGAGCAGTACTTC.

V usage is TRBV6-1 and J usage is TRBJ1-5; no reliable D call. The germline V gene encodes CDR1 MNHNS and CDR2 SASEGT. V dropped 2 bases and J dropped 0 bases, with 14 bases sitting between them. The CDR3 is 17 residues long. This CDR3 reads CASSERRSGFSNQPQHF. CDR3 nucleotides: TGTGCCAGCAGTGAAAGACGAAGCGGTTTTAGCAATCAGCCCCAGCATTTT.